What follows is one TCR beta chain and its context. The antigen remains unidentified. A read error is possible here, since a much larger clone lies one base away. The CDR3 loop spans 12 amino acids. CDR1 is SGDLS, CDR2 YYNGEE, per germline. With 4 bases removed from V and 4 bases from J, the gap between germline ends came to 9 bases. These data are taken from a study of radiotherapy plus CTLA-4 blockade in lung cancer. Study results and limitations: Blood-borne expansion of tumor-derived TCR clones followed radiotherapy plus ipilimumab.

Libraries were prepared by immunoSEQ multiplex PCR; TCRdb keeps only in-frame clonotypes and omits some of them. This sample carries roughly 100,000 clones, approximately 78% of them seen once, and the ten largest clones take around 3%. The receptor was isolated from a human donor with non-small cell lung cancer who had a partial response to radiotherapy plus ipilimumab. Specimen: peripheral blood, collected from a patient treated with radiotherapy plus ipilimumab. The V and J genes are TRBV9 and TRBJ2-7, with D possibly being TRBD1 (6 bases). The CDR3 spells CASSPTGYEQYF. The CDR3 region has the DNA TGTGCCAGCAGCCCGACAGGTTACGAGCAGTACTTC.